The 23 T cell receptor beta chains below come from one sample, sequenced in a study of cytomegalovirus exposure and HLA in healthy donors. The PCR contained 60 Vbeta and 13 Jbeta primers. Assay used: immunoSEQ multiplex PCR; TCRdb lists only in-frame clones, some missing. Among around 130,000 clones listed, 75% to 85% were seen once. The source material was PBMCs. The receptor source for this set is a girl aged 2-10 years in good health and CMV-seronegative.

CDR3 region: CASSSTGQRTEAFF. In nucleotides, the CDR3 is TGTGCCAGCAGCTCGACAGGGCAGAGGACTGAAGCTTTCTTT. The V and J genes are TRBV9 and TRBJ1-1; 7 bases agree with TRBD1. The CDR3 has 14 residues. Germline CDR1 reads SGDLS; CDR2 reads YYNGEE. The J segment lost 5 bases and the V segment lost 4 bases, leaving 8 bases of the junction unmatched.

The CDR3 sequence: CAWSAPEAGPWETQYF. The CDR3 nucleotides are TGTGCCTGGAGTGCCCCCGAGGCGGGGCCTTGGGAGACCCAGTACTTC. J is TRBJ2-5 and V is TRBV30; a possible D gene is TRBD2 (6 bases). V was trimmed by 1 base and J by 5 bases, leaving 20 bases between them. Germline CDR1 GTSNPN, CDR2 SVGIG (reference sequence). This CDR3 contains 16 residues.

The V call is TRBV30, the J call TRBJ1-3; D gene uncertain. The CDR3 has 13 amino acids. Germline V gene data show CDR1 as GTSNPN and CDR2 as SVGIG (reference sequence). Trimming cost V 5 bases and J 4 bases, with 12 bases left between them. The CDR3 DNA follows: TGTGCCTGGGGTAATGGTGGCGGAAACACCATATATTTT. This translates into CAWGNGGGNTIYF. The whole variable domain, remainder taken from reference TRBV30 and TRBJ1-3, is SQTIHQWPATLVQPVGSPLSLECTVEGTSNPNLYWYRQAAGRGLQLLFYSVGIGQISSEVPQNLSASRPQDRQFILSSKKLLLSDSGFYLCAWGNGGGNTIYFGEGSWLTVV.

The chain uses TRBV10-3 and TRBJ2-1; 10 bases map to TRBD2. V lost 2 bases and J lost 9; bases outside the gene matches: 10. CDR1 is ENHRY, CDR2 SYGVKD, per germline. The CDR3 runs to 16 residues. In DNA form, the CDR3 reads TGTGCCATCAGTGAGGTTTTAGCGGGAGGTGGGAGTGAGCAGTTCTTC. Its protein product is CAISEVLAGGGSEQFF.

This clone was counted only a few times. The V gene is TRBV5-4, the J gene TRBJ2-7, with TRBD2 matching 7 bases. The J segment lost 0 bases and the V segment lost 7 bases, leaving 7 bases of the junction unmatched. Per the germline V gene, CDR1 is SGHNT and CDR2 is YYREEE (reference sequence). CDR3 length: 14 residues. For the CDR3, the DNA is TGTGCCAGCCGTGAGCGGGGAAACTCCTACGAGCAGTACTTC. This gives the protein CASRERGNSYEQYF.

The V and J genes are TRBV19 and TRBJ2-1, with TRBD1 matching over 10 bases. The CDR3 extends over 17 amino acids. CDR1 and CDR2 (germline): LNHDA, SQIVND (reference sequence). Trimming removed 3 bases from V and 0 bases from J; junction bases left unmatched: 5. The DNA of the CDR3 is TGTGCCAGTAGTATTCGGGACAGGGGAAGCTCCTACAATGAGCAGTTCTTC. Protein sequence: CASSIRDRGSSYNEQFF.

The chain has TRBV7-9 and TRBJ2-7; 9 nucleotides agree with TRBD2. Germline V gene data show CDR1 as SEHNR and CDR2 as FQNEAQ (reference sequence). V was clipped by 5 bases and J by 0 bases; unmatched bases: 5. This CDR3 spans 15 amino acids. This CDR3 is CASSPGLASSYEQYF. Here the CDR3 DNA reads TGTGCCAGCAGCCCAGGACTAGCGTCCTCCTACGAGCAGTACTTC. The entire variable domain, with the rest obtained from reference TRBV7-9 and TRBJ2-7, is as follows: DTGVSQNPRHKITKRGQNVTFRCDPISEHNRLYWYRQTLGQGPEFLTYFQNEAQLEKSRLLSDRFSAERPKGSFSTLEIQRTEQGDSAMYLCASSPGLASSYEQYFGPGTRLTVT.

J is TRBJ1-2 and V is TRBV30; D might be TRBD1 (6 bases). The CDR3 has 15 residues. Germline CDR1 is GTSNPN and CDR2 is SVGIG (reference sequence). V lost 3 bases to trimming and J lost 5 bases, with 19 bases between them. The CDR3 DNA sequence: TGTGCCTGGAGCGGACAGCCCTTAATGGGTTATGGCTACACCTTC. The encoded protein is CAWSGQPLMGYGYTF.

The chain employs TRBV9 and TRBJ1-4; D gene uncertain. Trimming took 2 bases from V and 6 from J, leaving 11 bases between them. The CDR3 consists of 14 residues. Germline CDR1 reads SGDLS; CDR2 reads YYNGEE. CDR3 sequence: CASSVGQVDEKLFF. The CDR3 DNA follows: TGTGCCAGCAGCGTGGGCCAGGTGGATGAAAAACTGTTTTTT.

The chain links TRBV19 to TRBJ1-2, with D unclear. V lost 5 bases and J 4 bases, leaving 11 bases between the germline ends. The CDR3 contains 13 residues. CDR1 is LNHDA and CDR2 is SQIVND in the germline V gene (reference sequence). CDR3 region: CASSYGAIYGYTF. CDR3 DNA: TGTGCCAGTAGTTACGGAGCCATCTATGGCTACACCTTC.

The V gene is TRBV9, the J gene TRBJ1-1, with a tentative D call TRBD1 (5 bases). This CDR3 contains 16 residues. The germline V gene has CDR1 SGDLS and CDR2 YYNGEE. V was pared by 3 bases and J by 4 bases, with 19 bases between. The CDR3 loop reads CASSGWTTGGTTEAFF. The CDR3 DNA is TGTGCCAGCAGCGGGTGGACGACGGGGGGTACCACTGAAGCTTTCTTT.

V gene TRBV2 combines with J gene TRBJ1-2; D may be TRBD1 (6 bases). The germline V and J ends were trimmed by 5 bases and 0 bases, with 13 bases remaining between them. The CDR3 runs 15 residues. Per the germline V gene, CDR1 is SNHLY and CDR2 is FYNNEI. CDR3 DNA sequence: TGTGCCAGCAGTCCGAGGGACACAGCTAACTATGGCTACACCTTC. Translating gives CASSPRDTANYGYTF.

This chain connects TRBV10-1 to TRBJ2-7, with TRBD1 matching 10 bases. The CDR3 sequence is 16 residues long. Germline lookup yields CDR1 WNHNN and CDR2 SYGVQD (reference sequence). V was clipped by 5 bases and J by 3 bases; unmatched bases: 10. Here the CDR3 DNA reads TGCGCCAGCAGTACGGACAGGGGGTTCCCCAACTACGAGCAGTACTTC. Its protein product is CASSTDRGFPNYEQYF.

This clone showed up just a few times. The genes are TRBV19 and TRBJ1-1, with a weak D call TRBD1 (5 bases). This CDR3 contains 15 residues. Trimming pared 3 bases from V and 1 base from J, leaving 12 bases between. Per germline, CDR1 LNHDA and CDR2 SQIVND (reference sequence). CDR3 sequence (DNA): TGTGCCAGTAGTATTGGTCCAGGGCCGAACACTGAAGCTTTCTTT. This sequence encodes CASSIGPGPNTEAFF.

Note on this clone: The junction differs from germline at one of its ends, possibly a read error. CDR3 coding DNA: TGTGCCGGCAGTTTAGGCGGGAGCTCCTACAATGAGCAGTTCTTC. Residues: CAGSLGGSSYNEQFF. The chain recombines TRBV27 with TRBJ2-1; 7 nucleotides line up with TRBD2. This CDR3 has 15 residues. Germline-derived CDR1 and CDR2 are MNHEY and SMNVEV (reference sequence).

The CDR3 nucleotides are TGTGCCAGCAGTAGCACCTCATGCGAGCAGTACTTC. This codes for CASSSTSCEQYF. The rearrangement links TRBV6-7 to TRBJ2-7, with D uncertain. TRBV6-7 falls under the ORF class, with uncertain function. V was cut by 5 bases and J by 6 bases, with 11 bases left in between. The CDR3 is made up of 12 amino acids.

The chain joins TRBV18 to TRBJ1-5; D is perhaps TRBD1 (5 bases). Trimming took 6 bases from V and 7 from J, leaving 16 bases between them. The CDR3 totals 14 residues. Per the germline V gene, CDR1 is KGHSH and CDR2 is LQKENI. CDR3 residues: CASSRQGSGQPQHF. DNA of the CDR3: TGTGCCAGCTCCCGTCAGGGATCAGGGCAGCCCCAGCATTTT. The full variable domain, completed using reference TRBV18 and TRBJ1-5, is NAGVMQNPRHLVRRRGQEARLRCSPMKGHSHVYWYRQLPEEGLKFMVYLQKENIIDESGMPKERFSAEFPKEGPSILRIQQVVRGDSAAYFCASSRQGSGQPQHFGDGTRLSIL.

This clone was seen once. The chain carries TRBV28 and TRBJ2-7, with D possibly TRBD2 on 6 matching bases. Germline V gene data show CDR1 as MDHEN and CDR2 as SYDVKM. V was pared by 4 bases and J by 4 bases, with 11 bases between. This CDR3 spans 13 amino acids. The CDR3 sequence is CASSSRLDYEQYF. The CDR3 DNA is TGTGCCAGCAGTTCGCGACTAGATTACGAGCAGTACTTC. Supplemented by reference TRBV28 and TRBJ2-7, the full variable domain reads DVKVTQSSRYLVKRTGEKVFLECVQDMDHENMFWYRQDPGLGLRLIYFSYDVKMKEKGDIPEGYSVSREKKERFSLILESASTNQTSMYLCASSSRLDYEQYFGPGTRLTVT.

The chain is built from TRBV28 and TRBJ2-5; 11 bases are shared with TRBD1. The J call may be in error: the DNA end matches TRBJ2-7 better. Germline V CDR1 and CDR2: MDHEN, SYDVKM. The CDR3 runs 15 residues. The CDR3 sequence is CASHEDRGHAYEQYF. For the CDR3, the DNA is TGTGCCAGCCACGAGGACAGGGGGCATGCCTACGAGCAGTACTTC.

The V and J genes are TRBV27 and TRBJ1-3; tentative D call: TRBD1 (5 bases). Trimming removed 0 bases at V and 9 bases at J, with 15 bases between. The CDR3 has 15 residues. Germline loops: CDR1 MNHEY, CDR2 SMNVEV (reference sequence). CDR3 bases: TGTGCCAGCAGTTTATCTGCCAGGGTTCGTGGCACCATATATTTT. Its protein is CASSLSARVRGTIYF.

In this sample, this clone turned up a few times. The genes are TRBV15 and TRBJ1-1; D not certain. The CDR3 extends over 14 amino acids. Looked up from germline, CDR1 is LNHNV and CDR2 is YYDKDF (reference sequence). V shed 2 bases and J shed 0 bases, with 7 bases lying between them. The chain's CDR3 is CATSRPYLNTEAFF. The CDR3 DNA reads as TGTGCCACCAGCAGACCTTACTTGAACACTGAAGCTTTCTTT.

Only a few counts were recorded for this clone. V and J are TRBV19 and TRBJ1-4; 8 bases are shared with TRBD1. Unmatched junction bases numbered 6, after V lost 5 bases and J lost 7 bases. The CDR3 is made up of 14 amino acids. Germline V gene sequence: CDR1 LNHDA, CDR2 SQIVND (reference sequence). The CDR3 bases are TGTGCCAGTAGTGCCGACAGGGGCCTTGAAAAACTGTTTTTT. Translating gives CASSADRGLEKLFF.

This chain connects TRBV30 to TRBJ2-3, with D unresolved. CDR3 length equals 13 residues. Trimming removed 1 base at V and 3 bases at J, with 8 bases between. Germline CDR1 reads GTSNPN; CDR2 reads SVGIG (reference sequence). CDR3 coding DNA: TGTGCCTGGAGTGCCCAGGCAACAGATACGCAGTATTTT. The encoded protein is CAWSAQATDTQYF.